One sample yielded the 30 T cell receptor beta chains listed below, sequenced in a study of T cell responses to AZD1222 COVID-19 vaccine. Produced via immunoSEQ multiplex PCR; TCRdb's table is partial and in-frame only. The sample includes about 66,000 clones, 60% to 85% of them seen just once. Material: peripheral blood, obtained 28 days after the second AZD1222 dose. The source is an adult who received the AZD1222 COVID-19 vaccine.

The rearrangement uses TRBV19 and TRBJ1-1, with D perhaps matching TRBD1 (6 bases). This CDR3 is 13 amino acids long. Germline V gene lookup returns CDR1 LNHDA and CDR2 SQIVND (reference sequence). V was cut by 5 bases and J by 3 bases, with 10 bases left in between. The CDR3 protein is CASSLSGDTEAFF. The CDR3 DNA reads as TGTGCCAGTAGTCTGTCAGGGGACACTGAAGCTTTCTTT.

This clone was counted a single time. The V and J genes are TRBV15 and TRBJ2-1, with TRBD1 matching 9 bases. Unmatched junction bases numbered 13, after V lost 3 bases and J lost 7 bases. The V gene's germline CDR1 is LNHNV and CDR2 YYDKDF (reference sequence). The CDR3 loop spans 17 amino acids. CDR3 sequence: CATSSPNTGTGLNEQFF. CDR3 sequence (DNA): TGTGCCACCAGCAGCCCTAACACCGGGACAGGGCTTAATGAGCAGTTCTTC.

This chain joins TRBV27 and TRBJ2-3; possible D gene TRBD1, 5 bases. This CDR3 is 15 amino acids long. V was shortened by 7 bases and J by 1 base, with 15 bases between the two germline ends. Germline CDR1 is MNHEY and CDR2 is SMNVEV (reference sequence). The chain's CDR3 is CASIILQGRTDTQYF. The CDR3 bases are TGTGCCAGCATTATCCTCCAGGGCCGCACAGATACGCAGTATTTT.

Of note for this clone: Compared with germline, one end of the junction differs, possibly owing to a read error. This chain uses TRBV28 with TRBJ1-4; 7 bases align to TRBD1. The CDR3 runs 15 residues. Germline V lookup: CDR1 MDHEN, CDR2 SYDVKM. CDR3: CASRAPGQLNEKLFF. The CDR3, as DNA: TGTGCCAGCAGGGCTCCGGGACAGCTTAATGAAAAGCTGTTTTTT.

CDR3 DNA: TGCGCCAGCAGTCTGCCCGGGACAGACAATGAGCAGTTCTTC. This codes for CASSLPGTDNEQFF. The rearrangement links TRBV5-1 to TRBJ2-1, with 7 nucleotides matching TRBD1. Germline V lookup: CDR1 SGHRS, CDR2 YFSETQ. V shed 5 bases and J 5 bases; nucleotides not matched to a gene: 7. CDR3 length: 14 amino acids.

This chain joins TRBV7-2 and TRBJ2-2; no clear D. This CDR3 has 15 residues. V lost 2 bases to trimming and J lost 0 bases, with 7 bases between them. CDR1 SGHTA and CDR2 FQGNSA come from the germline V gene. The CDR3 region is CASSLRTANTGELFF. The CDR3 coding sequence is TGTGCCAGCAGCTTAAGAACAGCGAACACCGGGGAGCTGTTTTTT.

Concerning this clone itself: Sequence at one end of the junction differs from germline and may be a read error. The chain combines TRBV7-8 with TRBJ2-5; D perhaps matches TRBD2 (5 bases). This CDR3 has 14 residues. Per the germline V gene, CDR1 is SGHVS and CDR2 is FQNEAQ. CDR3 residues: CASSIAPGWETQYF. In nucleotides, the CDR3 is TGTGCCAGCAGCATAGCGCCGGGGTGGGAGACCCAGTACTTC.

This clone is a singleton in its sample. In nucleotides, the CDR3 is TGTGCCAGCAGCTTGGCGGTCGGTAACCAAGAGACCCAGTACTTC. Its translation: CASSLAVGNQETQYF. The rearrangement uses TRBV5-4 and TRBJ2-5; D uncertain. The V end was cut by 0 bases, the J end by 0 bases, with 9 bases between. The CDR3 is 15 residues long. CDR1 SGHNT and CDR2 YYREEE come from the germline V gene (reference sequence).

The genes are TRBV7-2 and TRBJ2-1, with D possibly being TRBD1 (6 bases). V was trimmed by 2 bases and J by 0 bases, leaving 8 bases between them. CDR1 SGHTA and CDR2 FQGNSA come from the germline V gene. The CDR3 has 15 amino acids. The CDR3 region is CASSLQGGSYNEQFF. The CDR3 bases are TGTGCCAGCAGCTTACAAGGGGGCTCCTACAATGAGCAGTTCTTC. Supplemented by reference TRBV7-2 and TRBJ2-1, the full variable domain reads GAGVSQSPSNKVTEKGKDVELRCDPISGHTALYWYRQSLGQGLEFLIYFQGNSAPDKSGLPSDRFSAERTGGSVSTLTIQRTQQEDSAVYLCASSLQGGSYNEQFFGPGTRLTVL.

The chain recombines TRBV6-6 with TRBJ1-3, with unresolved D. Trimming cost V 8 bases and J 2 bases, with 10 bases left between them. Germline CDR1 MNHNY, CDR2 SVGAGI (reference sequence). This CDR3 comprises 13 residues. CDR3 sequence reads: CASARGTGNTIYF. The CDR3, as DNA: TGTGCCAGCGCAAGAGGAACTGGAAACACCATATATTTT.

This chain connects TRBV7-2 to TRBJ2-1; a weak D match, TRBD2 (5 bases). The CDR3 is made up of 15 amino acids. CDR1 is SGHTA and CDR2 is FQGNSA in the germline V gene. Trimming stripped 5 bases from V and 4 bases from J, with 15 bases between. CDR3 sequence (DNA): TGTGCCAGCAGCCCAGCAGGTCGGGAATACAATGAGCAGTTCTTC. The encoded protein is CASSPAGREYNEQFF.

A note on this clone: The junction shows a germline mismatch at one end, possibly a read error. J is TRBJ1-4 and V is TRBV6-1; 7 bases fit TRBD1. Germline CDR1 is MNHNS and CDR2 is SASEGT. This CDR3 spans 14 amino acids. The CDR3 here is CASREQGTGEKLFF. CDR3 DNA: TGTGCCAGCCGTGAACAGGGGACTGGTGAAAAACTGTTTTTT.

This sequence joins TRBV3-1 (or the pseudogene TRBV3-2) and TRBJ2-3, with a tentative D call TRBD2 (5 bases). CDR3 length: 11 residues. V gave up 7 bases and J gave up 8 bases, with 10 bases separating them. The germline V gene encodes CDR1 LGHDT and CDR2 YNNKEL (reference sequence). The CDR3 loop reads CASMGEATQYF. The CDR3 DNA follows: TGTGCCAGCATGGGAGAGGCTACGCAGTATTTT.

The genes are TRBV2 and TRBJ2-3, with D possibly being TRBD2 (6 bases). CDR3 length: 14 residues. CDR1 is SNHLY, CDR2 FYNNEI, per germline. The V and J ends lost 9 bases and 1 base respectively, with 14 bases between them. In nucleotides, the CDR3 is TGTGCCAGTCAGCCGGGACTCCGCACAGATACGCAGTATTTT. It encodes CASQPGLRTDTQYF.

J is TRBJ1-5 and V is TRBV6-5; D gene unclear. The CDR3 is 12 amino acids. Germline assignment: CDR1 MNHEY and CDR2 SVGAGI. The CDR3 spells CVSANGNQPQHF. CDR3 nucleotides: TGTGTCTCGGCCAACGGGAATCAGCCCCAGCATTTT.

The CDR3 region is CATSRAMGGQPQHF. The CDR3 bases are TGTGCCACCAGCAGAGCAATGGGCGGTCAGCCCCAGCATTTT. The V gene is TRBV15, the J gene TRBJ1-5; D unresolved. V was pared by 1 base and J by 6 bases, with 10 bases between. There are 14 residues in the CDR3. Germline CDR1 and CDR2: LNHNV and YYDKDF (reference sequence). Supplemented by reference TRBV15 and TRBJ1-5, the full variable domain reads DAMVIQNPRYQVTQFGKPVTLSCSQTLNHNVMYWYQQKSSQAPKLLFHYYDKDFNNEADTPDNFQSRRPNTSFCFLDIRSPGLGDTAMYLCATSRAMGGQPQHFGDGTRLSIL.

The chain couples TRBV2 to TRBJ2-5; D is ambiguous. CDR1 is SNHLY and CDR2 is FYNNEI in the germline V gene. This CDR3 spans 12 amino acids. Trimming cost V 6 bases and J 4 bases, with 9 bases left between them. CDR3 DNA sequence: TGTGCCAGCAGACAGTGGGTAGAGACCCAGTACTTC. This gives the protein CASRQWVETQYF.

The CDR3 is CASTKLGTEAFF. The CDR3 DNA is TGTGCCAGCACGAAACTCGGCACTGAAGCTTTCTTT. The gene calls are TRBV11-3 and TRBJ1-1; D not certain. This CDR3 has 12 amino acids. V shed 7 bases and J shed 4 bases, with 10 bases lying between them. Germline assignment: CDR1 SGHNT and CDR2 YENEEA.

A single count supports this clone. The J gene is TRBJ1-2, the V gene TRBV2, with TRBD1 identical over 8 bases. CDR3 length: 15 residues. Germline V gene data show CDR1 as SNHLY and CDR2 as FYNNEI. The ends lost 0 bases at V and 5 bases at J; junction bases unmatched: 5. The CDR3 here is CASSEARTGIYGYTF. The CDR3 DNA reads as TGTGCCAGCAGTGAAGCGCGGACAGGGATTTATGGCTACACCTTC.

This clone has more than one count but fewer than ten. The V and J genes are TRBV5-1 and TRBJ2-7; 9 nucleotides agree with TRBD1. The CDR3 consists of 14 residues. Germline CDR1 reads SGHRS; CDR2 reads YFSETQ. The trim removed 3 bases at V and 4 bases at J, leaving 5 bases unmatched. The CDR3 DNA reads TGCGCCAGCAGCTCCGGGACAGGGACGTACGAGCAGTACTTC. Translated: CASSSGTGTYEQYF.

This clone was seen once. J is TRBJ1-5 and V is TRBV5-1; D ambiguous. The CDR3 runs to 13 residues. CDR1 is SGHRS and CDR2 is YFSETQ in the germline V gene. Between the trimmed V and J ends, which lost 0 bases and 5 bases, there was a span of 6 bases. The CDR3 sequence: CASSLDGDQPQHF. The CDR3 coding sequence is TGCGCCAGCAGCTTGGACGGGGATCAGCCCCAGCATTTT. Variable domain in full (rest from reference TRBV5-1 and TRBJ1-5): KAGVTQTPRYLIKTRGQQVTLSCSPISGHRSVSWYQQTPGQGLQFLFEYFSETQRNKGNFPGRFSGRQFSNSRSEMNVSTLELGDSALYLCASSLDGDQPQHFGDGTRLSIL.

The chain links TRBV7-8 to TRBJ1-1, with D maybe TRBD1 (6 bases). V dropped 5 bases and J dropped 6 bases, with 19 bases sitting between them. This CDR3 contains 15 residues. Looked up from germline, CDR1 is SGHVS and CDR2 is FQNEAQ. As DNA, the CDR3 is TGTGCCAGCAGCCCGGTGGGGGGGGCCGCCTCTGAAGCTTTCTTT. Translation: CASSPVGGAASEAFF.

The chain uses TRBV29-1 and TRBJ1-1; TRBD1 might be the D (5 bases). The CDR3 is made up of 12 amino acids. CDR1 is SQVTM and CDR2 is ANQGSEA in the germline V gene. Trimming took 6 bases from V and 7 from J, leaving 15 bases between them. Here the CDR3 reads CSVNGGSNEAFF. DNA of the CDR3: TGCAGCGTCAACGGGGGGTCTAATGAAGCTTTCTTT.

The chain links TRBV10-2 to TRBJ1-1; the D is unclear. Trimming shortened V by 2 bases and J by 8 bases, and 15 bases separated the two germline ends. Per germline, CDR1 WSHSY and CDR2 SAAADI. This CDR3 spans 14 amino acids. This CDR3 is CASSEVFGQPEAFF. CDR3 nucleotide sequence: TGCGCCAGCAGTGAGGTGTTTGGTCAACCAGAAGCTTTCTTT.

CDR3 nucleotides: TGTGCCAGCTCACCATCCGACAGGGTTGATCAGCCCCAGCATTTT. This codes for CASSPSDRVDQPQHF. This sequence joins TRBV18 and TRBJ1-5; 7 bases are shared with TRBD1. This CDR3 is built from 15 residues. The germline V gene has CDR1 KGHSH and CDR2 LQKENI. Germline trimming cut 2 bases from V and 5 bases from J; bases unmatched to any gene: 6.

V gene TRBV28 combines with J gene TRBJ2-3; D is possibly TRBD1 (6 bases). The germline V and J ends were trimmed by 5 bases and 1 base, with 10 bases remaining between them. The germline V gene has CDR1 MDHEN and CDR2 SYDVKM. The CDR3 contains 14 residues. The CDR3 region has the DNA TGTGCCAGCAGTACAGGGCCGCGCACAGATACGCAGTATTTT. Its translation is CASSTGPRTDTQYF.

The chain joins TRBV10-3 to TRBJ1-2; D unresolved. This CDR3 has 15 amino acids. Germline CDR1 is ENHRY and CDR2 is SYGVKD. V was pared by 4 bases and J by 8 bases, with 20 bases between. In nucleotides, the CDR3 is TGTGCCATCAGTGGGCGGGCAACGTCCGAGGTGGGCTACACCTTC. This codes for CAISGRATSEVGYTF.

The chain has TRBV19 and TRBJ2-2; D perhaps matches TRBD2 (6 bases). The V gene lost 8 bases and the J gene lost 5 bases, with 21 bases spanning the gap. The CDR3 runs to 16 residues. Germline V CDR1 and CDR2: LNHDA, SQIVND (reference sequence). The CDR3 DNA follows: TGTGCCAGTCACGTCGGGGGTACCGTGGGAACCGGGGAGCTGTTTTTT. Translating it yields CASHVGGTVGTGELFF.

This clone was counted once. The chain combines TRBV7-9 with TRBJ2-3; 7 bases are a match to TRBD1. The germline V gene encodes CDR1 SEHNR and CDR2 FQNEAQ (reference sequence). The ends lost 5 bases at V and 6 bases at J; junction bases unmatched: 8. The CDR3 runs to 14 residues. CDR3 sequence: CASSRDRRGDTQYF. The CDR3 DNA is TGTGCCAGCAGCCGGGACAGACGAGGGGATACGCAGTATTTT.

The chain links TRBV10-3 to TRBJ2-7; D might be TRBD1 or TRBD2, each matching 5 bases. CDR3 length: 17 residues. V was pared by 0 bases and J by 0 bases, with 15 bases between. Germline lookup yields CDR1 ENHRY and CDR2 SYGVKD. CDR3 nucleotide sequence: TGTGCCATCAGTGAGTCGGTGGATTTCGGGGCCTCCTACGAGCAGTACTTC. It translates to CAISESVDFGASYEQYF.